This TCR beta chain was identified in a study of cytomegalovirus exposure and HLA in healthy donors. Broader study findings: An analysis done earlier found most TCR beta V segments productive about 90% or about 30% of the time. DRB1 showed the most TCR associations and HLA-C the fewest in a later analysis, as rates varied by HLA locus. Many donors shared some public TCRs, even though most TCR sequences were rare.

Concerning this clone: What it binds is unknown. Mismatch with germline at one junction end may stem from a read error.

With 60 Vbeta and 13 Jbeta primers, the PCR was carried out. Profiled with immunoSEQ multiplex PCR; TCRdb holds only in-frame clones, not every one. The table has more than 150,000 clones, around 84% seen once; the top ten hold approximately 1.2%. Germline CDR1 MNHEY, CDR2 SVGAGI. This CDR3 region has 16 residues. Sequencing was carried out using PBMCs. This TCR derives from a girl aged 2 to 10 in good health and CMV-seropositive. The chain has TRBV6-5 and TRBJ2-7; TRBD1 matches at 10 bases. This CDR3 is CASSYSKGTGDYEQCF. CDR3 coding DNA: TGTGCCAGCAGTTACTCGAAAGGGACAGGGGACTACGAGCAGTGCTTC.